This record covers a single T cell receptor (beta chain). The sample belongs to a study of shared clonotypes between healthy human individuals. The germline V and J ends were trimmed by 4 bases and 3 bases, with 16 bases remaining between them. CDR1 is SGHNT, CDR2 YYREEE, per germline (reference sequence). This CDR3 is built from 15 residues. Sequencing was performed with immunoSEQ multiplex PCR; in TCRdb, only in-frame clones are kept and a portion is missing. The sample has under 1,100,000 clones, about 84% seen once. The V and J genes are TRBV5-4 and TRBJ1-1, with D hard to call. This TCR was recovered from a man aged 18 to 30 in good health. Some clones in this sample may be carry-over from other donors' samples. The sample taken for sequencing was memory CD4+ T cells from PBMCs. Subset: CD45RA-negative fraction. The CDR3 protein is CASSPSLYGYTEAFF. The CDR3 DNA is TGTGCCAGCAGCCCCAGCCTGTACGGCTACACTGAAGCTTTCTTT.